Listed below are T cell receptor beta chains from one sample, sequenced in a study of T cell responses to AZD1222 COVID-19 vaccine. Profiling relied on immunoSEQ multiplex PCR, and the TCRdb table lists in-frame clones only, not all of them. The sample has roughly 93,000 clones; approximately 87% are singletons. Sequences were derived from peripheral blood, sampled on day 0 of AZD1222 vaccination. The source is an adult in good health. The CDR3 runs from the conserved cysteine through the conserved F or W. Each record gives: V gene, J gene, D gene, clone size, CDR3 DNA, CDR3 protein. D genes are given only for firm matches. A clone size is listed for some rows: how often the clone was seen (once, few, many), or a class if it is expanded.

V gene: TRBV28; J gene: TRBJ2-4; D gene: -; clone size: -; CDR3 DNA: TGTGCCAGCACCCGAGGGGGAGGCAAAAACATTCAGTACTTC; CDR3 protein: CASTRGGGKNIQYF
V gene: TRBV29-1; J gene: TRBJ1-4; D gene: -; clone size: few; CDR3 DNA: TGCAGCGTTGAACCCTACACGAGTGAAAAACTGTTTTTT; CDR3 protein: CSVEPYTSEKLFF
V gene: TRBV7-2; J gene: TRBJ2-7; D gene: TRBD2; clone size: -; CDR3 DNA: TGTGCCAGCAGGGGAGGGACGTCCTCCTACGAGCAGTACTTC; CDR3 protein: CASRGGTSSYEQYF
V gene: TRBV3-1/TRBV3-2; J gene: TRBJ2-7; D gene: TRBD2; clone size: -; CDR3 DNA: TGTGCCAGCAGCCCCACTAGCGGATCCTACGAGCAGTACTTC; CDR3 protein: CASSPTSGSYEQYF
V gene: TRBV19; J gene: TRBJ2-7; D gene: -; clone size: -; CDR3 DNA: TGTGCCAGTAGCAGGGCGTATCAACGGGAGCAGTACTTC; CDR3 protein: CASSRAYQREQYF
V gene: TRBV27; J gene: TRBJ2-3; D gene: TRBD2; clone size: -; CDR3 DNA: TGTGCCAGCGTTAGCGGGAGCGCAGATACGCAGTATTTT; CDR3 protein: CASVSGSADTQYF
V gene: TRBV5-1; J gene: TRBJ2-1; D gene: TRBD1; clone size: -; CDR3 DNA: TGCGCCATTAAGCAGGGGGCGTTCGATGAGCAGTTCTTC; CDR3 protein: CAIKQGAFDEQFF
V gene: TRBV27; J gene: TRBJ2-1; D gene: -; clone size: -; CDR3 DNA: TGTGCCAGCAAGCGGCCGGGAAGGGCACACAATGAGCAGTTCTTC; CDR3 protein: CASKRPGRAHNEQFF
V gene: TRBV6-7; J gene: TRBJ1-1; D gene: -; clone size: -; CDR3 DNA: TGTGCCAGCAGTTACCCAGTCAGGGGTGAGGCTTTCTTT; CDR3 protein: CASSYPVRGEAFF
V gene: TRBV11-3; J gene: TRBJ2-2; D gene: -; clone size: -; CDR3 DNA: TGTGCCAGCAGCCCGACAGCTCCGAACACCGGGGAGCTGTTTTTT; CDR3 protein: CASSPTAPNTGELFF
V gene: TRBV29-1; J gene: TRBJ2-7; D gene: TRBD1; clone size: -; CDR3 DNA: TGCAGCGTCGGAGACAGGGTCGAGCAGTACTTC; CDR3 protein: CSVGDRVEQYF
V gene: TRBV5-1; J gene: TRBJ2-2; D gene: TRBD2; clone size: -; CDR3 DNA: TGCGCCAGCAGCTCGACTAGCGTAAACACCGGGGAGCTGTTTTTT; CDR3 protein: CASSSTSVNTGELFF
V gene: TRBV30; J gene: TRBJ1-6; D gene: TRBD1; clone size: -; CDR3 DNA: TGTGCCTGGAACCGGGACAGTAATTCACCCCTCCACTTT; CDR3 protein: CAWNRDSNSPLHF
V gene: TRBV6-5; J gene: TRBJ2-7; D gene: -; clone size: -; CDR3 DNA: TGTGCCAGCAGTTTAGACAGTTACGAGCAGTACTTC; CDR3 protein: CASSLDSYEQYF
V gene: TRBV11-2; J gene: TRBJ1-2; D gene: -; clone size: -; CDR3 DNA: TGTGCCAGCAGCTCCCCCCGTTCGACCTATGGCTACACCTTC; CDR3 protein: CASSSPRSTYGYTF
V gene: TRBV7-8; J gene: TRBJ1-4; D gene: -; clone size: -; CDR3 DNA: TGTGCCAGCAGCCGAGAGGCTATGAGGGGTGAAAAACTGTTTTTT; CDR3 protein: CASSREAMRGEKLFF
V gene: TRBV29-1; J gene: TRBJ2-1; D gene: -; clone size: -; CDR3 DNA: TGCAGCGTGGAACAGAGGACCAGCAATGAGCAGTTCTTC; CDR3 protein: CSVEQRTSNEQFF
V gene: TRBV7-6; J gene: TRBJ1-3; D gene: TRBD1; clone size: once; CDR3 DNA: TGTGCCAGCAGCTTCAACAGGGGGGTTGCTGGAAACACCATATATTTT; CDR3 protein: CASSFNRGVAGNTIYF
V gene: TRBV18; J gene: TRBJ1-2; D gene: -; clone size: -; CDR3 DNA: TGTGCCAGCTCACTGTCTGAGACCTATGGCTACACCTTC; CDR3 protein: CASSLSETYGYTF
V gene: TRBV4-2; J gene: TRBJ1-1; D gene: -; clone size: -; CDR3 DNA: TGTGCCAGCAGCCAAGATCGGCGGGTAGTGAACACTGAAGCTTTCTTT; CDR3 protein: CASSQDRRVVNTEAFF
V gene: TRBV7-2; J gene: TRBJ2-3; D gene: -; clone size: -; CDR3 DNA: TGTGCCAGCAGCTTAGGTCCCGCAGATACGCAGTATTTT; CDR3 protein: CASSLGPADTQYF
V gene: TRBV10-3; J gene: TRBJ1-6; D gene: TRBD1; clone size: once; CDR3 DNA: TGTGCCATCAGTGAGTTCACAGGGGGAAATTCACCCCTCCACTTT; CDR3 protein: CAISEFTGGNSPLHF
V gene: TRBV30; J gene: TRBJ1-5; D gene: -; clone size: -; CDR3 DNA: TGTGCCTGGAGTCACCCACAGGGCATACTAGGCAATCAGCCCCAGCATTTT; CDR3 protein: CAWSHPQGILGNQPQHF
V gene: TRBV5-6; J gene: TRBJ2-2; D gene: -; clone size: -; CDR3 DNA: TGTGCCAGCAGCTTAGCTAACACCGGGGAGCTGTTTTTT; CDR3 protein: CASSLANTGELFF
V gene: TRBV27; J gene: TRBJ2-7; D gene: -; clone size: -; CDR3 DNA: TGTGCCAGCAGTTTAGACCTAGCCTACGAGCAGTACTTC; CDR3 protein: CASSLDLAYEQYF
V gene: TRBV25-1; J gene: TRBJ1-4; D gene: -; clone size: -; CDR3 DNA: TGTGCCACTATGGAGGGGGGATCCAATGAAAAACTGTTTTTT; CDR3 protein: CATMEGGSNEKLFF
V gene: TRBV5-4; J gene: TRBJ2-6; D gene: -; clone size: -; CDR3 DNA: TGTGCCAGCAGCCCTTCCCCCGGGGCCAACGTCCTGACTTTC; CDR3 protein: CASSPSPGANVLTF
V gene: TRBV7-7; J gene: TRBJ2-5; D gene: TRBD1; clone size: -; CDR3 DNA: TGTGCTAGCAGTTCTTGGGACAGGGGGCGATCCGGGAGGGGAGAGACCCAGTACTTC; CDR3 protein: CASSSWDRGRSGRGETQYF
V gene: TRBV7-2; J gene: TRBJ2-3; D gene: -; clone size: -; CDR3 DNA: TGTGCCAGCAGCTTAGGCCCGGGGGCGAGCACAGATACGCAGTATTTT; CDR3 protein: CASSLGPGASTDTQYF
V gene: TRBV30; J gene: TRBJ1-1; D gene: -; clone size: -; CDR3 DNA: TGTGCCTGGAGTAAACAGGAGAACACTGAAGCTTTCTTT; CDR3 protein: CAWSKQENTEAFF
V gene: TRBV6-5; J gene: TRBJ2-5; D gene: -; clone size: -; CDR3 DNA: TGTGCCAGCAGTCGTGAAGGTCGCAGCCAAGAGACCCAGTACTTC; CDR3 protein: CASSREGRSQETQYF
V gene: TRBV28; J gene: TRBJ2-3; D gene: -; clone size: once; CDR3 DNA: TGTGCCAGCGGCTCACAGGGCACAGATACGCAGTATTTT; CDR3 protein: CASGSQGTDTQYF
V gene: TRBV19; J gene: TRBJ2-7; D gene: -; clone size: few; CDR3 DNA: TGTGCCAGTAGAGGACAGTACGAGCAGTACTTC; CDR3 protein: CASRGQYEQYF
V gene: TRBV2; J gene: TRBJ1-2; D gene: -; clone size: -; CDR3 DNA: TGTGCCAGCAGAAACAACAGGGAAGATGGCTACACCTTC; CDR3 protein: CASRNNREDGYTF
V gene: TRBV28; J gene: TRBJ2-7; D gene: TRBD1; clone size: -; CDR3 DNA: TGTGCCAGCAGTCCATTACAGGGGCGATACGAGCAGTACTTC; CDR3 protein: CASSPLQGRYEQYF
V gene: TRBV4-3; J gene: TRBJ2-2; D gene: TRBD2; clone size: -; CDR3 DNA: TGCGCCAGCAGCCAAGAAGCGGGCCTAGCGGGAGCCGGGGAGCTGTTTTTT; CDR3 protein: CASSQEAGLAGAGELFF
V gene: TRBV19; J gene: TRBJ2-7; D gene: -; clone size: once; CDR3 DNA: TGTGCCAGTACGTGGGGTCTCGGGTACGAGCAGTACTTC; CDR3 protein: CASTWGLGYEQYF
V gene: TRBV28; J gene: TRBJ2-7; D gene: TRBD1; clone size: -; CDR3 DNA: TGTGCCAGCAGTCCCGGGACAGGGGTCCACGAGCAGTACTTC; CDR3 protein: CASSPGTGVHEQYF
V gene: TRBV5-4; J gene: TRBJ1-2; D gene: -; clone size: -; CDR3 DNA: TGTGCCAGCAGCTTGGGACAAGCTACTAACTATGGCTACACCTTC; CDR3 protein: CASSLGQATNYGYTF
V gene: TRBV19; J gene: TRBJ2-7; D gene: -; clone size: -; CDR3 DNA: TGTGCCAGTAGTATTGGGGGAGCCGGGACGTTCTCCTACGAGCAGTACTTC; CDR3 protein: CASSIGGAGTFSYEQYF
V gene: TRBV7-2; J gene: TRBJ2-3; D gene: TRBD2; clone size: -; CDR3 DNA: TGTGCCAGCAGCTTAGTCAGGACTAGCGGGAGCACAGATACGCAGTATTTT; CDR3 protein: CASSLVRTSGSTDTQYF
V gene: TRBV19; J gene: TRBJ1-6; D gene: TRBD1; clone size: -; CDR3 DNA: TGTGCCAGTAGTACCCGGGACAGGGGATATAATTCACCCCTCCACTTT; CDR3 protein: CASSTRDRGYNSPLHF
V gene: TRBV9; J gene: TRBJ1-1; D gene: -; clone size: -; CDR3 DNA: TGTGCCAGCAGCGTAGCCAGGGCGGGCACTGAAGCTTTCTTT; CDR3 protein: CASSVARAGTEAFF
V gene: TRBV19; J gene: TRBJ2-3; D gene: TRBD2; clone size: once; CDR3 DNA: TGTGCCAGTACCTCTCTCCGGGGGGAGACTAGCACAGATACGCAGTATTTT; CDR3 protein: CASTSLRGETSTDTQYF
V gene: TRBV7-2; J gene: TRBJ2-1; D gene: TRBD1; clone size: -; CDR3 DNA: TGTGCCAGCAGCTTAAAGGGTACAGGGGGGTACAATGAGCAGTTCTTC; CDR3 protein: CASSLKGTGGYNEQFF
V gene: TRBV30; J gene: TRBJ2-1; D gene: -; clone size: -; CDR3 DNA: TGTGCCTGGAGTGATGCGACGCCCTACAATGAGCAGTTCTTC; CDR3 protein: CAWSDATPYNEQFF
V gene: TRBV28; J gene: TRBJ2-5; D gene: TRBD2; clone size: -; CDR3 DNA: TGTGCCAGCAGTTTCGGGAGGACCAAAGAGACCCAGTACTTC; CDR3 protein: CASSFGRTKETQYF
V gene: TRBV18; J gene: TRBJ2-7; D gene: TRBD2; clone size: -; CDR3 DNA: TGTGCCAGCTCACCACCGGGACTAGTGGGGTTTGGGCAGTACTTC; CDR3 protein: CASSPPGLVGFGQYF
V gene: TRBV5-1; J gene: TRBJ2-3; D gene: TRBD1; clone size: -; CDR3 DNA: TGCGCCAGCCCGACCGGGACAGGTGGAGATACGCAGTATTTT; CDR3 protein: CASPTGTGGDTQYF
V gene: TRBV6-5; J gene: TRBJ2-7; D gene: -; clone size: -; CDR3 DNA: TGTGCCAGCACAGACACGTACGAGCAGTACTTC; CDR3 protein: CASTDTYEQYF
V gene: TRBV18; J gene: TRBJ1-5; D gene: -; clone size: -; CDR3 DNA: TGTGCCAGCTCACCAAGGGAAGATAGCAATCAGCCCCAGCATTTT; CDR3 protein: CASSPREDSNQPQHF
V gene: TRBV5-1; J gene: TRBJ2-1; D gene: -; clone size: once; CDR3 DNA: TGCGCCAGCAGCGGAAGCGCCAGCTCCTACAATGAGCAGTTCTTC; CDR3 protein: CASSGSASSYNEQFF
V gene: TRBV5-1; J gene: TRBJ2-7; D gene: TRBD2; clone size: -; CDR3 DNA: TGCGCCAGCAGCGGGGGACTAGCGGGAGTGGGCGAGCAGTACTTC; CDR3 protein: CASSGGLAGVGEQYF
V gene: TRBV12-3/TRBV12-4; J gene: TRBJ1-2; D gene: -; clone size: once; CDR3 DNA: TGTGCCAGCAGTTTGGGACCGGATGGCTACACCTTC; CDR3 protein: CASSLGPDGYTF
V gene: TRBV28; J gene: TRBJ1-5; D gene: -; clone size: -; CDR3 DNA: TGTGCCAGCAGCTCAAGGGTTTATAGCAATCAGCCCCAGCATTTT; CDR3 protein: CASSSRVYSNQPQHF
V gene: TRBV28; J gene: TRBJ1-6; D gene: TRBD1; clone size: -; CDR3 DNA: TGTGCCAGCACCCGGGACAGACAATTTCTCCCCCTCCACTTT; CDR3 protein: CASTRDRQFLPLHF
V gene: TRBV19; J gene: TRBJ1-1; D gene: -; clone size: -; CDR3 DNA: TGTGCCAGTAGTCACGAGGGTATGAACACTGAAGCTTTCTTT; CDR3 protein: CASSHEGMNTEAFF
V gene: TRBV28; J gene: TRBJ1-2; D gene: -; clone size: -; CDR3 DNA: TGTGCCAGCAGTTTGGGGGGGGGCTCAAACTATGGCTACACCTTC; CDR3 protein: CASSLGGGSNYGYTF
V gene: TRBV19; J gene: TRBJ2-7; D gene: -; clone size: -; CDR3 DNA: TGTGCCAGTAGTATAACCGGGGGAAAGTCCGAGCAGTACTTC; CDR3 protein: CASSITGGKSEQYF